The present T cell receptor beta chain was sequenced within a study of patients and donors after allogeneic stem cell transplantation (dated by TCRdb to about 2020). The V end loses 2 bases and the J end loses 9 bases, and a stretch of 20 bases separates them. The cysteine opens and the phenylalanine closes a CDR3 of 16 amino acids. CDR3 DNA only is kept here, 48 bases in frame from base 1. In the germline V gene, CDR1 corresponds to MGHDK and CDR2 to SYGVNS. This clonotype was seen only a few times. Its antigen remains unidentified. Nothing much larger sits one base from this clone, and base qualities are not available. Library method: RT-PCR. The run used a NextSeq 550. TCRdb trimmed the raw reads at Q25, called clones with MiXCR and kept productive beta chains. When rows share a CDR3 protein, they turn into one entry using the most common DNA and genes. Recorded for this sample are roughly 960,000 distinct CDR3 sequences; over 15% of them occurred a single time. Together, the top ten hold 5% to 6.5% of the sample.

The V and J genes are TRBV25-1 and TRBJ2-1; D gene: possibly TRBD2, on 6 matching bases. The clonotype originates from a human donor who was either an allogeneic HSCT recipient or a stem cell or donor lymphocyte infusion donor (not recorded which). It is not recorded whose cells these are; they may come from a transplant donor. Sequencing was done on a sample of blood, either unsorted or a sorted T cell fraction (not recorded which). The sequence in DNA is TGTGCCAGCAGTGAAGTGGGGTACGCGGGAACAAGTGAGCAGTTCTTC. It encodes CASSEVGYAGTSEQFF. The variable domain in full, with residues beyond the CDR3 obtained from the reference TRBV25-1 and TRBJ2-1 genes, is EADIYQTPRYLVIGTGKKITLECSQTMGHDKMYWYQQDPGMELHLIHYSYGVNSTEKGDLSSESTVSRIRTEHFPLTLESARPSHTSQYLCASSEVGYAGTSEQFFGPGTRLTVL.